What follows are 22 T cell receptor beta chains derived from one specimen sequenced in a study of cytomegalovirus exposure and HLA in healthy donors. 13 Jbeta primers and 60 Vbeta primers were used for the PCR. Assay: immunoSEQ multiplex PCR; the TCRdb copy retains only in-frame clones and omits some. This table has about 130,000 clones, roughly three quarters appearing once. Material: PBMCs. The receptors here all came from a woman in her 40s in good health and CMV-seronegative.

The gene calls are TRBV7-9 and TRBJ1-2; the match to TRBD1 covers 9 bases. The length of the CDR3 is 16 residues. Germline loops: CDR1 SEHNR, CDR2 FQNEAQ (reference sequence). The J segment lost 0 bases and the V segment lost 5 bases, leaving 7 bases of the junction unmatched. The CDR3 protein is CASSPVRDRANYGYTF. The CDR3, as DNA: TGTGCCAGCAGCCCCGTGAGGGACAGGGCTAACTATGGCTACACCTTC.

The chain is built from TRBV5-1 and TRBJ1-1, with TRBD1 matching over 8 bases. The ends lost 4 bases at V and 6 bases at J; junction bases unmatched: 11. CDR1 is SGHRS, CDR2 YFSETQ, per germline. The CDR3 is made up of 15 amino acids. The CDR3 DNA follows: TGCGCCAGCAGCGGAGCGGACAGGGAAGCCGCTGAAGCTTTCTTT. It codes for CASSGADREAAEAFF.

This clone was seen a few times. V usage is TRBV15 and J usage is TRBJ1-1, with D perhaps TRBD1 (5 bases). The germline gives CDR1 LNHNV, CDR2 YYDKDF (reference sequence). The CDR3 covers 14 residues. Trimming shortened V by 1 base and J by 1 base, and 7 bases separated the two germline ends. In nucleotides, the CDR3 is TGTGCCACCAGCAGAGGACAGCGGAACACTGAAGCTTTCTTT. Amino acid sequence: CATSRGQRNTEAFF.

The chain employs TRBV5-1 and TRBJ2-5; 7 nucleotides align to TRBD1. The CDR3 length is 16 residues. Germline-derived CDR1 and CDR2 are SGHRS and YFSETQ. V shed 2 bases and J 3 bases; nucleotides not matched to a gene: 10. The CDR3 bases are TGCGCCAGCAGCTTTTTCCCCGATCAGGGGGAAGAGACCCAGTACTTC. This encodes CASSFFPDQGEETQYF. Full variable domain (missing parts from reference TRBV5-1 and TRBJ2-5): KAGVTQTPRYLIKTRGQQVTLSCSPISGHRSVSWYQQTPGQGLQFLFEYFSETQRNKGNFPGRFSGRQFSNSRSEMNVSTLELGDSALYLCASSFFPDQGEETQYFGPGTRLLVL.

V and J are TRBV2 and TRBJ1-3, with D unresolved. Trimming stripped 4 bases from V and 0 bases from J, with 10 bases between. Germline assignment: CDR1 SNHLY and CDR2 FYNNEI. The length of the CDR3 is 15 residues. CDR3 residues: CASSGLTISGNTIYF. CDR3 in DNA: TGTGCCAGCAGTGGTCTCACAATCTCTGGAAACACCATATATTTT.

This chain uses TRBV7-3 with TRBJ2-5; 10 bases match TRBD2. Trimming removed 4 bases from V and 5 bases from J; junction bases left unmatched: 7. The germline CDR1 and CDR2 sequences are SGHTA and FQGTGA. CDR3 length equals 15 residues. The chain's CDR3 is CASSSGLAEGETQYF. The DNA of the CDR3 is TGTGCCAGCAGCTCCGGACTAGCGGAGGGGGAGACCCAGTACTTC.

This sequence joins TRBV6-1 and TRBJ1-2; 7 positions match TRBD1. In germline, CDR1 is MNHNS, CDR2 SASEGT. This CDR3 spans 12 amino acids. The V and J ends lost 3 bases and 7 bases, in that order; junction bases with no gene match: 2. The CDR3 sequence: CASSDTGVGYTF. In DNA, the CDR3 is TGTGCCAGCAGTGATACAGGGGTTGGCTACACCTTC.

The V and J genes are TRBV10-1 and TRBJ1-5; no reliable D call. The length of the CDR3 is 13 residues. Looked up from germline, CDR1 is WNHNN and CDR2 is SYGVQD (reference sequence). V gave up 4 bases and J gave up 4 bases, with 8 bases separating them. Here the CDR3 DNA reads TGCGCCAGCAGTGCTAATACTAATCAGCCCCAGCATTTT. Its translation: CASSANTNQPQHF.

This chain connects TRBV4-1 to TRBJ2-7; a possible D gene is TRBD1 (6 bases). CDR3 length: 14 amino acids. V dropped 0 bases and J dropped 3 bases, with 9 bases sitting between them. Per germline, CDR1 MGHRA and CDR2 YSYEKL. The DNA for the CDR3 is TGCGCCAGCAGCCAAGAGAGGACAGACTACGAGCAGTACTTC. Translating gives CASSQERTDYEQYF.

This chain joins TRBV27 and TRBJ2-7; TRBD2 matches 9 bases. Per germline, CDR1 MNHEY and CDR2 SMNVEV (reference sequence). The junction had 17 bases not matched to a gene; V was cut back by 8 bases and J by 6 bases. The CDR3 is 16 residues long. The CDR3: CASGDLLAGGLVEQYF. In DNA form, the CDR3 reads TGTGCCAGCGGGGACCTTTTGGCGGGGGGGCTGGTCGAGCAGTACTTC.

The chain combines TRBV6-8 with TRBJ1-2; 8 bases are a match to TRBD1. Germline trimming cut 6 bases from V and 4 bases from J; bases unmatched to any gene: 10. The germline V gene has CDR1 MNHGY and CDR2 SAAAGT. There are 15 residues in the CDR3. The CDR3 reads CASSQIQGASYGYTF. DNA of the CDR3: TGTGCCAGCAGCCAAATCCAGGGGGCGAGCTATGGCTACACCTTC.

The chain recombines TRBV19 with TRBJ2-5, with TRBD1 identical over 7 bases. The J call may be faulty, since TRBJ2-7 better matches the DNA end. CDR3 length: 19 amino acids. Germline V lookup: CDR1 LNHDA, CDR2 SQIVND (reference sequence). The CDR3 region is CASSPDGVFTRGTLYEQYF. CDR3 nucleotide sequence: TGTGCCAGTAGTCCGGACGGGGTCTTCACCAGGGGGACCCTCTACGAGCAGTACTTC.

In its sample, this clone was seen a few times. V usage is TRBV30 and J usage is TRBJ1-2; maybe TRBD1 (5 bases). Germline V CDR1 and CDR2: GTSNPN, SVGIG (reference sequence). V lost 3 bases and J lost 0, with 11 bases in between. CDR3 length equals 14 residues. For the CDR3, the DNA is TGTGCCTGGAGCCCGACAGCAGCTAACTATGGCTACACCTTC. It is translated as CAWSPTAANYGYTF.

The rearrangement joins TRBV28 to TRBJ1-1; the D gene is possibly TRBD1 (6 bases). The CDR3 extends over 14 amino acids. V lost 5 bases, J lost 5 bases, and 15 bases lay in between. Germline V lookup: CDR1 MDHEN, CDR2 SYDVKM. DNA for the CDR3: TGTGCCAGCAGTAAGGAACAGGGTGGTACTGAAGCTTTCTTT. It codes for CASSKEQGGTEAFF.

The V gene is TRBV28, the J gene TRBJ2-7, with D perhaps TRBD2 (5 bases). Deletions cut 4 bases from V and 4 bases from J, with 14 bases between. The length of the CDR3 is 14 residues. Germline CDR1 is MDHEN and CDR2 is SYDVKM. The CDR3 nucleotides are TGTGCCAGCAGTTATCAGATGAGGGCGTACGAGCAGTACTTC. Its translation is CASSYQMRAYEQYF.

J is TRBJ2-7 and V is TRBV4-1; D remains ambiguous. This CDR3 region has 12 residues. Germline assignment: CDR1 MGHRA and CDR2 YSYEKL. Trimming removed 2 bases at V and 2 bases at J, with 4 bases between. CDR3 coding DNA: TGCGCCAGCAGCCAATCTACCTACGAGCAGTACTTC. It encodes CASSQSTYEQYF.

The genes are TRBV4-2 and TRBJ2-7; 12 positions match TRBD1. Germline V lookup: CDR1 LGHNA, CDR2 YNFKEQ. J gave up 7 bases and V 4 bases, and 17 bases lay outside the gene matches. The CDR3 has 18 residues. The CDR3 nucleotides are TGTGCCAGCAGCCCCGCCGGGACAGGGGGCCCCTTTGAGGAAGAGCAGTACTTC. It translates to CASSPAGTGGPFEEEQYF.

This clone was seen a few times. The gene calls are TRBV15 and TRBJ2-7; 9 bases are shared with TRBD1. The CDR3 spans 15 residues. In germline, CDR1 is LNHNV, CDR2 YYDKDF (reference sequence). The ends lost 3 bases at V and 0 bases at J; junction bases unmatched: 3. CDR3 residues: CATSSEDRGSYEQYF. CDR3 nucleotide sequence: TGTGCCACCAGCAGTGAGGACAGGGGCTCCTACGAGCAGTACTTC.

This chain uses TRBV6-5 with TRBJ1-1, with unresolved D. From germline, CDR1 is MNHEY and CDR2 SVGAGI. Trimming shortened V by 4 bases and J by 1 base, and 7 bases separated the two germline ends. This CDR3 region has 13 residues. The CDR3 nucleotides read TGTGCCAGCAGTTTCCAGTGGAACACTGAAGCTTTCTTT. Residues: CASSFQWNTEAFF.

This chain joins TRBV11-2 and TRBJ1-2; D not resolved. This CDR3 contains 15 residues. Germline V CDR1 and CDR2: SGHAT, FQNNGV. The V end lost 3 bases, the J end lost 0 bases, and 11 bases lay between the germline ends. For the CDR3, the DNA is TGTGCCAGCAGCTTCTCCGGACTCACTAACTATGGCTACACCTTC. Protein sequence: CASSFSGLTNYGYTF.

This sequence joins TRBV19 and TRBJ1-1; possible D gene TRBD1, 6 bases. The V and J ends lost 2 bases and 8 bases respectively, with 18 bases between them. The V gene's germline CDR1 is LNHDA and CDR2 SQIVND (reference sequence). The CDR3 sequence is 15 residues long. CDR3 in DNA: TGTGCCAGTAGTATATCCGGGACAACACATGGGGAAGCTTTCTTT. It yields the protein CASSISGTTHGEAFF.

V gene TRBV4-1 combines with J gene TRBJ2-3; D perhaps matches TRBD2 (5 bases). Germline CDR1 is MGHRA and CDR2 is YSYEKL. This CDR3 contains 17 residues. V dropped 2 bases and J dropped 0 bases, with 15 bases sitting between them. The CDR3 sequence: CASSQSLASFSTDTQYF. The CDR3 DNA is TGCGCCAGCAGCCAATCACTTGCTAGCTTCAGCACAGATACGCAGTATTTT.